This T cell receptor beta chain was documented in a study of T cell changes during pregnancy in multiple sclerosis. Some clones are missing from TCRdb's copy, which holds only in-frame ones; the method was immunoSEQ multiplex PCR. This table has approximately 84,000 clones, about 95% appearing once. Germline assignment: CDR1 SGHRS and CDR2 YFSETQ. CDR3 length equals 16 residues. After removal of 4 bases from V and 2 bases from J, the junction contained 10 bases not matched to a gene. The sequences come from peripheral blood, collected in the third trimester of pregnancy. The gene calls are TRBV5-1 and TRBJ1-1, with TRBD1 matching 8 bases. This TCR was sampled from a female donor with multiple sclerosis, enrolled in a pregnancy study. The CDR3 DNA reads TGCGCCAGCAGCCCGGTCGGGGCAGGGGGCAACACTGAAGCTTTCTTT. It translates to CASSPVGAGGNTEAFF.